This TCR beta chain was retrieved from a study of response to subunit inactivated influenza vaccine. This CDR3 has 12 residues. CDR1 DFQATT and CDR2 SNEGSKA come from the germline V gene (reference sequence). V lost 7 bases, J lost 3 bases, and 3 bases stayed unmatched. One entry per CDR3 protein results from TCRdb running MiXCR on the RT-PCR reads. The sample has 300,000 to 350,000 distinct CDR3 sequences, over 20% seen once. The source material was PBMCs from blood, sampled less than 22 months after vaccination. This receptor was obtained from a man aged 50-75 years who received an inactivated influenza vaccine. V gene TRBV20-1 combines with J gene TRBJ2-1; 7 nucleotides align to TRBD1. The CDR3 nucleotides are TGCAGTGGACAGGGCCGCTACAATGAGCAGTTCTTC. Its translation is CSGQGRYNEQFF.